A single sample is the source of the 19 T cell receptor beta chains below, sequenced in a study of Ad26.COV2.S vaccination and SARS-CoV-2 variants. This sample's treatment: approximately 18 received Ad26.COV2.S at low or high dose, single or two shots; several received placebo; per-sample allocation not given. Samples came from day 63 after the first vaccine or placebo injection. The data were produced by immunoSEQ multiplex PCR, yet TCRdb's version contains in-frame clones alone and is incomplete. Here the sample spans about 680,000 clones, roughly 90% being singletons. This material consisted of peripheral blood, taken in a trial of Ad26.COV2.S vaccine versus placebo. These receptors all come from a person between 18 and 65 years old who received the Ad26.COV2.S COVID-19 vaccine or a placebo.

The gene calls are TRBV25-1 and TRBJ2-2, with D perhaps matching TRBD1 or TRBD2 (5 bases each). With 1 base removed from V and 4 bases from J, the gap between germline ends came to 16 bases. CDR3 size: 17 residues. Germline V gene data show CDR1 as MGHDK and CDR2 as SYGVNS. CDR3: CASSESRGSVVTGELFF. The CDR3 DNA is TGTGCCAGCAGTGAATCTAGGGGTAGCGTGGTCACCGGGGAGCTGTTTTTT. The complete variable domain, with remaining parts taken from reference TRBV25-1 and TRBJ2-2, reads EADIYQTPRYLVIGTGKKITLECSQTMGHDKMYWYQQDPGMELHLIHYSYGVNSTEKGDLSSESTVSRIRTEHFPLTLESARPSHTSQYLCASSESRGSVVTGELFFGEGSRLTVL.

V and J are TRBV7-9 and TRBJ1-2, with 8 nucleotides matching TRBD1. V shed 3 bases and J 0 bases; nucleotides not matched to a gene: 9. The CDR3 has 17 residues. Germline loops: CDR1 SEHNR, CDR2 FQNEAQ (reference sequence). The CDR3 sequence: CASSFGQGGGSNYGYTF. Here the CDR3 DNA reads TGTGCCAGCAGCTTCGGACAGGGTGGGGGGTCTAACTATGGCTACACCTTC.

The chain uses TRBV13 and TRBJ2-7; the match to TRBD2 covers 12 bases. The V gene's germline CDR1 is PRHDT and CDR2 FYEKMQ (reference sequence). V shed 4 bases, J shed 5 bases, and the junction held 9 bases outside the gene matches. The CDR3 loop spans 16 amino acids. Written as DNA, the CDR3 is TGTGCCAGCAGCTGGCTAGCGGGAGGGCCTTCTCACGAGCAGTACTTC. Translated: CASSWLAGGPSHEQYF.

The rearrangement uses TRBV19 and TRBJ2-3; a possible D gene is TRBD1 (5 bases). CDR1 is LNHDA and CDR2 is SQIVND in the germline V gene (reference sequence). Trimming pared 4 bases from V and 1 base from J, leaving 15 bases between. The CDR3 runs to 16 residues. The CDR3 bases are TGTGCCAGTAGTACCGCCCAGGGTGGGGGCACAGATACGCAGTATTTT. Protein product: CASSTAQGGGTDTQYF.

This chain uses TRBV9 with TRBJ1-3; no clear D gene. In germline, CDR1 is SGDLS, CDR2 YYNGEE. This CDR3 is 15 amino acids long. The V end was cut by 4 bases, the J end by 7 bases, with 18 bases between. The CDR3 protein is CASSILTRVSNTIYF. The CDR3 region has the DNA TGTGCCAGCAGCATCCTGACACGGGTGAGTAACACCATATATTTT.

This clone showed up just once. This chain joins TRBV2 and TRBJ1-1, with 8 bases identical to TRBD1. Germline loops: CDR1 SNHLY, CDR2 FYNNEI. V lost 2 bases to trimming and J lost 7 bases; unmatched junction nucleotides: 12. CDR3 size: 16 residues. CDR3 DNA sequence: TGTGCCAGCAGTGAACAGCTAACAGGGGGTTTGAATGAAGCTTTCTTT. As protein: CASSEQLTGGLNEAFF. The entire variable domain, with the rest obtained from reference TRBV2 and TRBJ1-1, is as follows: EPEVTQTPSHQVTQMGQEVILRCVPISNHLYFYWYRQILGQKVEFLVSFYNNEISEKSEIFDDQFSVERPDGSNFTLKIRSTKLEDSAMYFCASSEQLTGGLNEAFFGQGTRLTVV.

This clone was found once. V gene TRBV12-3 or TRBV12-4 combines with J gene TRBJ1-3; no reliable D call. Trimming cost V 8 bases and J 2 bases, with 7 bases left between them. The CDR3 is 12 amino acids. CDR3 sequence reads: CASSYAGNTIYF. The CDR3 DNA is TGTGCCAGCTCGTACGCTGGAAACACCATATATTTT.

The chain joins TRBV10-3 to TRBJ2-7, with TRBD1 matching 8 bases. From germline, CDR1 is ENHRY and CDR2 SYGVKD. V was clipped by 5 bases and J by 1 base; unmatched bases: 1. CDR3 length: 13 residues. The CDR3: CAISWDRSYEQYF. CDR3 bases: TGTGCCATCAGTTGGGACAGGTCCTACGAGCAGTACTTC.

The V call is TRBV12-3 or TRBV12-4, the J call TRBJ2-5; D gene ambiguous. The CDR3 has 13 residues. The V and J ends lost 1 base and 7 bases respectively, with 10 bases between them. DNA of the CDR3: TGTGCCAGCAGTTTAGACACGGCAGGGACCCAGTACTTC. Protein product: CASSLDTAGTQYF.

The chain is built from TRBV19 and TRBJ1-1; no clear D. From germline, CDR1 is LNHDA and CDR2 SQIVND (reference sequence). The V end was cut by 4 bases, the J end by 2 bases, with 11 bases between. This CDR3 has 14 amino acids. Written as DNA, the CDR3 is TGTGCCAGTAGTAGTCCCGGCTTAAACACTGAAGCTTTCTTT. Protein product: CASSSPGLNTEAFF.

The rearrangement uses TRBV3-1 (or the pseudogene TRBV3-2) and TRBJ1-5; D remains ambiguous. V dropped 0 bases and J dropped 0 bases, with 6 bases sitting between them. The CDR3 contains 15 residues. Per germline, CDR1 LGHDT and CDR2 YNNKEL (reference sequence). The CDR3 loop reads CASSQEYNSNQPQHF. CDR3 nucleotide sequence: TGTGCCAGCAGCCAAGAATACAATAGCAATCAGCCCCAGCATTTT.

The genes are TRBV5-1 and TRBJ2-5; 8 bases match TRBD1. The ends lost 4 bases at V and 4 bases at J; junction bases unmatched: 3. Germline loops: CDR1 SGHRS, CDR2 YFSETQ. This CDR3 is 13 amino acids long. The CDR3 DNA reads TGCGCCAGCAGCAGGACAGGGCCAGAGACCCAGTACTTC. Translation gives CASSRTGPETQYF. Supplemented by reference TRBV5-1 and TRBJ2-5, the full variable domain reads KAGVTQTPRYLIKTRGQQVTLSCSPISGHRSVSWYQQTPGQGLQFLFEYFSETQRNKGNFPGRFSGRQFSNSRSEMNVSTLELGDSALYLCASSRTGPETQYFGPGTRLLVL.

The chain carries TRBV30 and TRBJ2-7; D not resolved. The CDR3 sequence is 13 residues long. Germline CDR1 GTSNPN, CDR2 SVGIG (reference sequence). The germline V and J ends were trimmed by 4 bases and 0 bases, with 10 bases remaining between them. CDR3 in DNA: TGTGCCTGGAAACCGGGCAGCTCCTACGAGCAGTACTTC. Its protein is CAWKPGSSYEQYF.

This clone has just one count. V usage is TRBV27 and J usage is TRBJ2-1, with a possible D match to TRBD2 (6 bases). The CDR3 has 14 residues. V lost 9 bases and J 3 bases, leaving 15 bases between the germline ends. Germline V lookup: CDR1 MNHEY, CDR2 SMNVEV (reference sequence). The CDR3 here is CASKGLNYYNEQFF. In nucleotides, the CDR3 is TGTGCCAGTAAGGGACTCAACTACTACAATGAGCAGTTCTTC.

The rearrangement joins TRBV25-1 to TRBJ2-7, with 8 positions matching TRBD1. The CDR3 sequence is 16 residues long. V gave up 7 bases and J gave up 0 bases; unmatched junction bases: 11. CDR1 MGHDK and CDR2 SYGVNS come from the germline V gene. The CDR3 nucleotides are TGTGCCAGCAAGGGGACAGGAAGCCCCGTCTCCTACGAGCAGTACTTC. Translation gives CASKGTGSPVSYEQYF.

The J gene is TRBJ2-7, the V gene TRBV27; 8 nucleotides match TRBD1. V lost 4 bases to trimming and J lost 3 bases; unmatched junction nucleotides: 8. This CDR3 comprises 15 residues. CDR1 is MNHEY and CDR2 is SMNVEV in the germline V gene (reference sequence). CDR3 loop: CASSWFGQGGYEQYF. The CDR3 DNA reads TGTGCCAGCAGTTGGTTCGGACAGGGCGGCTACGAGCAGTACTTC.

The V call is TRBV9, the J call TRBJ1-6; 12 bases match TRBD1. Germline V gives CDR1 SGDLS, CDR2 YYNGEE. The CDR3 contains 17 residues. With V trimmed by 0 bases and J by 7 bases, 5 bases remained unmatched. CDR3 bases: TGTGCCAGCAGCGTAGGGGGACAGGGGGCCGGGAATTCACCCCTCCACTTT. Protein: CASSVGGQGAGNSPLHF. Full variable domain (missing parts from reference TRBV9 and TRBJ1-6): DSGVTQTPKHLITATGQRVTLRCSPRSGDLSVYWYQQSLDQGLQFLIQYYNGEERAKGNILERFSAQQFPDLHSELNLSSLELGDSALYFCASSVGGQGAGNSPLHFGNGTRLTVT.

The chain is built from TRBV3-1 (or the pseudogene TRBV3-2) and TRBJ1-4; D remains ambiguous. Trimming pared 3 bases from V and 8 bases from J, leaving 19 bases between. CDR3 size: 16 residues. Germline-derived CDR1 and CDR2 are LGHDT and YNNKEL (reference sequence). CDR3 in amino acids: CASSQDRTGGNEKLFF. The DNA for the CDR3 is TGTGCCAGCAGCCAGGATCGGACGGGAGGGAACGAAAAACTGTTTTTT.

The DNA for the CDR3 is TGCGCCAGCAGCCAAGGGACAGCCAAAAACATTCAGTACTTC. Residues: CASSQGTAKNIQYF. The chain links TRBV4-3 to TRBJ2-4, with unresolved D. V was pared by 1 base and J by 0 bases, with 4 bases between. The V gene's germline CDR1 is LGHNA and CDR2 YSLEER. The CDR3 extends over 14 amino acids.